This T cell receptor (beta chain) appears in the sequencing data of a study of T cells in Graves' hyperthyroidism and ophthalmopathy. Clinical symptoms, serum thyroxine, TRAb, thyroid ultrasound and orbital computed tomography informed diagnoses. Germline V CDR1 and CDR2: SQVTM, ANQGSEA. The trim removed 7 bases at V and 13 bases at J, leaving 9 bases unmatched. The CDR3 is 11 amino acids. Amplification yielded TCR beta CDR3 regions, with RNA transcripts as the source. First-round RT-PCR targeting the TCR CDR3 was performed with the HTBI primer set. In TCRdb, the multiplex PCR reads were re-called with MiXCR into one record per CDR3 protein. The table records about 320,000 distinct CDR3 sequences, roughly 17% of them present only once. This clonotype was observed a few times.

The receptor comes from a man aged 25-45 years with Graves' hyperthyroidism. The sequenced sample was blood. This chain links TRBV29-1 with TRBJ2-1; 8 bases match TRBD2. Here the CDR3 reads CSAGRREVQFF. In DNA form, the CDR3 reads TGCAGCGCCGGGCGGCGGGAGGTTCAGTTCTTC.